Given below is one T cell receptor (beta chain) in context. Its antigen remains unknown. Clones were sequenced by immunoSEQ multiplex PCR, and TCRdb holds only the in-frame ones, with some missing. In the table there are tens of thousands of clones, more than 70% of which are singletons. The sample originates from a study of T cells after posttransplantation cyclophosphamide. General study findings and limits: Recipient CMV seropositivity and CMV reactivation strongly tracked TRB clonality. Tissue-infiltrating T cells from skin or gut overlapped little with blood T cells.

The material sequenced was PBMCs. This receptor was obtained from a man aged 25-45 years with a blood cancer, CMV-positive, and with a related stem cell donor.

The CDR3 region has the DNA TGTGCCAGCAGCTTAGCCCGAGGACAGTGGAACACTGAAGCTTTCTTT. Translated: CASSLARGQWNTEAFF. V usage is TRBV11-2 and J usage is TRBJ1-1, with D maybe TRBD1 (6 bases). The CDR3 runs 16 residues. The germline V gene encodes CDR1 SGHAT and CDR2 FQNNGV. Trimming stripped 1 base from V and 1 base from J, with 13 bases between.